Given below is one T cell receptor beta chain in context. Antigen: not known. The data derive from a study of cytomegalovirus exposure and HLA in healthy donors. Findings and limits, study-wide: Later analysis associated a missense DCLRE1C variant with TCR beta V- and J-gene trimming. Among TCR sequences, most were rare, though some public TCRs appeared in many donors.

PCR primers comprised 60 Vbeta and 13 Jbeta primers. Using immunoSEQ multiplex PCR, the repertoire was profiled, and TCRdb retains in-frame clones only, with some absent. In the table there are around 150,000 clones, more than 75% of which are singletons. Germline CDR1 reads LNHDA; CDR2 reads SQIVND (reference sequence). CDR3 length equals 15 residues. Trimming shortened V by 8 bases and J by 0 bases, and 14 bases separated the two germline ends. The sample consisted of PBMCs. This clonotype was obtained from a man aged 25-45 years in good health and CMV-seronegative. This chain joins TRBV19 and TRBJ1-5, with D possibly being TRBD1 (6 bases). The CDR3 region is CASGVGQNSNQPQHF. CDR3 DNA sequence: TGTGCCAGTGGGGTAGGACAGAATAGCAATCAGCCCCAGCATTTT.